The 8 T cell receptor beta chains below all came from one sample that was sequenced in a study of blood T cell repertoires in COVID-19. Profiling relied on immunoSEQ multiplex PCR, and the TCRdb table lists in-frame clones only, not all of them. The table records approximately 150,000 clones, approximately 82% of them present only once. The sequenced sample was peripheral blood. These receptors all come from a woman between 50 and 59 years old in a cohort sampled during active or convalescent COVID-19.

This chain joins TRBV18 and TRBJ1-1, with 7 bases matching TRBD1. Trimming cost V 4 bases and J 0 bases; bases outside gene matches: 5. CDR1 and CDR2 from the germline V gene are KGHSH and LQKENI. There are 15 residues in the CDR3. The CDR3 loop is CASSQGALMNTEAFF. CDR3 DNA: TGTGCCAGCTCACAGGGGGCCTTGATGAACACTGAAGCTTTCTTT.

V and J are TRBV4-3 and TRBJ1-2; 8 nucleotides line up with TRBD1. Trimming removed 4 bases from V and 3 bases from J; junction bases left unmatched: 10. Looked up from germline, CDR1 is LGHNA and CDR2 is YSLEER. The CDR3 is made up of 16 amino acids. Here the CDR3 reads CASSLGSGTGYYGYTF. CDR3 bases: TGCGCCAGCAGCCTGGGTTCCGGGACAGGATACTATGGCTACACCTTC.

J is TRBJ1-2 and V is TRBV27; possible D gene TRBD1, 5 bases. CDR1 MNHEY and CDR2 SMNVEV come from the germline V gene (reference sequence). V lost 6 bases and J lost 5, with 16 bases in between. The CDR3 totals 14 residues. CDR3 DNA sequence: TGTGCCAGCAGCCCAATTGCGGGGGTTTATGGCTACACCTTC. Protein product: CASSPIAGVYGYTF.

This chain connects TRBV7-3 to TRBJ2-3; D perhaps matches TRBD2 (6 bases). Germline CDR1 reads SGHTA; CDR2 reads FQGTGA. Trimming left V 2 bases short and J 0 bases short, with 12 bases between. The CDR3 is 16 amino acids. The CDR3 spells CASSLQLAESTDTQYF. The CDR3 DNA sequence: TGTGCCAGCAGCTTACAACTAGCTGAAAGCACAGATACGCAGTATTTT.

The genes are TRBV7-8 and TRBJ1-4; 10 positions agree with TRBD1. Germline CDR1 and CDR2: SGHVS and FQNEAQ. Trimming cost V 8 bases and J 1 base; bases outside gene matches: 7. CDR3 length equals 16 residues. In nucleotides, the CDR3 is TGTGCCAGCCGATCGACAGGGGGCTTAACTAATGAAAAACTGTTTTTT. It codes for CASRSTGGLTNEKLFF.

This chain joins TRBV19 and TRBJ2-2; tentative D call: TRBD2 (5 bases). This CDR3 is built from 12 residues. With 5 bases removed from V and 4 bases from J, the gap between germline ends came to 5 bases. The germline CDR1 and CDR2 sequences are LNHDA and SQIVND (reference sequence). The CDR3 protein is CASSEGTGELFF. The CDR3 region has the DNA TGTGCCAGTAGTGAGGGCACCGGGGAGCTGTTTTTT.

As DNA, the CDR3 is TGTGCCAGCAGCCCAGCGGGGGGTATTAGTCAGGAGACCCAGTACTTC. Protein sequence: CASSPAGGISQETQYF. V and J are TRBV13 and TRBJ2-5, with TRBD2 matching 9 bases. CDR1 and CDR2 from the germline V gene are PRHDT and FYEKMQ (reference sequence). V trimming: 5 bases; J trimming: 5 bases; junction bases outside the gene matches: 12. The CDR3 extends over 16 amino acids.

The count of this clone is one. V and J are TRBV6-5 and TRBJ1-5; D might be TRBD1 (6 bases). Trimming cost V 7 bases and J 4 bases, with 11 bases left between them. The CDR3 sequence is 13 residues long. Germline V lookup: CDR1 MNHEY, CDR2 SVGAGI. In DNA form, the CDR3 reads TGTGCCAGCACCGTGGACAGAAATCAGCCCCAGCATTTT. Its protein product is CASTVDRNQPQHF.